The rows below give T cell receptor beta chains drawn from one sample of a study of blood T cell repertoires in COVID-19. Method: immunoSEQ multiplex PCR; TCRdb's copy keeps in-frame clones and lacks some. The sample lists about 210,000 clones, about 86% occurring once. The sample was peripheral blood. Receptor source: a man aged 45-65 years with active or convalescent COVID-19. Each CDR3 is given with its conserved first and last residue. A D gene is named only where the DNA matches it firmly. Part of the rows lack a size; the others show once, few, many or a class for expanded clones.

cdr3_nt: TGTGCCAGCAGCTTAACAGGGGCGTATGGCTACACCTTC; cdr3_aa: CASSLTGAYGYTF; v_call: TRBV7-2; d_call: TRBD1; clone_size: once; j_call: TRBJ1-2
cdr3_nt: TGTGCCAGCTCCCAGTTTGAAGTTGGCTACACCTTC; cdr3_aa: CASSQFEVGYTF; v_call: TRBV18; d_call: NA; clone_size: NA; j_call: TRBJ1-2
cdr3_nt: TGTGCCAGTAGTAGGACAGGGTTGGAGACCCAGTACTTC; cdr3_aa: CASSRTGLETQYF; v_call: TRBV19; d_call: TRBD1; clone_size: NA; j_call: TRBJ2-5
cdr3_nt: TGCAGTGCTAGTGCGGGGGAGACCCAGTACTTC; cdr3_aa: CSASAGETQYF; v_call: TRBV20-1; d_call: NA; clone_size: NA; j_call: TRBJ2-5
cdr3_nt: TGTGCCAGCAAGAAGACCAGGCAGGGGCCCACAGATACGCAGTATTTT; cdr3_aa: CASKKTRQGPTDTQYF; v_call: TRBV27; d_call: NA; clone_size: NA; j_call: TRBJ2-3
cdr3_nt: TGTGCCAGTAGTATAAGGACAGGCAATCAGCCCCAGCATTTT; cdr3_aa: CASSIRTGNQPQHF; v_call: TRBV19; d_call: NA; clone_size: NA; j_call: TRBJ1-5
cdr3_nt: TGTGCCAGTAACAGGGACAGAAACTATGGCTACACCTTC; cdr3_aa: CASNRDRNYGYTF; v_call: TRBV19; d_call: TRBD1; clone_size: NA; j_call: TRBJ1-2
cdr3_nt: TGCGCCAGCAGCTCCCCTCAAGGGGGCGGAACAGATACGCAGTATTTT; cdr3_aa: CASSSPQGGGTDTQYF; v_call: TRBV5-1; d_call: TRBD1; clone_size: NA; j_call: TRBJ2-3
cdr3_nt: TGTGCCAGCAGCCGACCGGGGACAGGGGGTAGAGGCTACACCTTC; cdr3_aa: CASSRPGTGGRGYTF; v_call: TRBV9; d_call: TRBD1; clone_size: NA; j_call: TRBJ1-2
cdr3_nt: TGTGCCAGCAGCGCGCGGGACAGGGGGTTAGATCAGCCCCAGCATTTT; cdr3_aa: CASSARDRGLDQPQHF; v_call: TRBV21-1; d_call: NA; clone_size: once; j_call: TRBJ1-5
cdr3_nt: TGTGCCAGCAGCCTACAATTGGGACAGTATGGCTACACCTTC; cdr3_aa: CASSLQLGQYGYTF; v_call: TRBV5-5; d_call: TRBD1; clone_size: NA; j_call: TRBJ1-2
cdr3_nt: TGTGCCAGCTCCCCTTTCATGGGCATCACAGATACGCAGTATTTT; cdr3_aa: CASSPFMGITDTQYF; v_call: TRBV18; d_call: NA; clone_size: NA; j_call: TRBJ2-3
cdr3_nt: TGTGCCAGCAGTAGACCTTTAGCGGGGGGGGCGGCCGGGGAGCTGTTTTTT; cdr3_aa: CASSRPLAGGAAGELFF; v_call: TRBV27; d_call: TRBD2; clone_size: many; j_call: TRBJ2-2
cdr3_nt: TGTGCCAGCAGCTTAGATTCTTTTGAAGCTTTCTTT; cdr3_aa: CASSLDSFEAFF; v_call: TRBV11-2; d_call: NA; clone_size: NA; j_call: TRBJ1-1
cdr3_nt: TGTGCCTGGAGTGTAGGGGCTGGAAACACCATATATTTT; cdr3_aa: CAWSVGAGNTIYF; v_call: TRBV30; d_call: NA; clone_size: NA; j_call: TRBJ1-3